This T cell receptor (beta chain) comes out of a study of T cell repertoires in aging, cancer and after chemotherapy. Across the study: Six age groups, ranging from 30 or younger to 70 or older, included the donors.

V gave up 5 bases and J gave up 1 base, with 8 bases separating them. CDR3 length: 14 amino acids. The germline gives CDR1 SEHNR, CDR2 FQNEAQ (reference sequence). TRB rearrangements spanning V, D and J were amplified using mixed TRB-A/B primers. From the multiplex PCR reads, TCRdb called clonotypes with MiXCR, one entry per CDR3 protein. The table lists 2,000 or so distinct CDR3 sequences, roughly 15% of them singletons. Peripheral blood genomic DNA, not sorted cells or RNA, was the template. This TCR was sampled from a human donor with a solid tumor. The V and J genes are TRBV7-9 and TRBJ1-4; D not resolved. Sequenced material: blood. This chain's CDR3 is CASSLTETNEKLFF. CDR3 nucleotides: TGTGCCAGCAGCCTCACAGAAACTAATGAAAAACTGTTTTTT.